The 3 T cell receptor beta chains presented below share a single source sample, sequenced in a study of T cells in Graves' hyperthyroidism and ophthalmopathy. Amplification of TCR beta CDR3 regions used RNA as the template. During a first-round RT-PCR of the TCR CDR3, the HTBI primer set was used. TCRdb re-called the multiplex PCR reads with MiXCR, one entry per CDR3 protein. The sample holds hundreds of thousands of distinct CDR3 sequences; about 17% are singletons and the top ten take over 3.5%. The sample consisted of blood. These receptors were taken from a woman aged 25-40 years with Graves' hyperthyroidism.

In its sample, this clonotype was seen many times. The chain uses TRBV27 and TRBJ2-3, with 10 bases identical to TRBD2. The junction had 7 bases not matched to a gene; V was cut back by 2 bases and J by 5 bases. There are 16 residues in the CDR3. Germline V gene lookup returns CDR1 MNHEY and CDR2 SMNVEV (reference sequence). DNA for the CDR3: TGTGCCAGCAGTTTAACGGTAGCGGGAGGTGGAGATACGCAGTATTTT. This gives the protein CASSLTVAGGGDTQYF.

This clonotype was seen ten or more times. The rearrangement uses TRBV12-3 or TRBV12-4 and TRBJ1-5; D ambiguous. Between the trimmed V and J ends, which lost 3 bases and 3 bases, there was a span of 6 bases. The CDR3 has 13 amino acids. The CDR3 region is CASSFWLNQPQHF. CDR3 nucleotides: TGTGCCAGCAGTTTTTGGCTCAATCAGCCCCAGCATTTT.

This clonotype was seen many times. V gene TRBV6-1 combines with J gene TRBJ1-2, with 7 bases that match TRBD1. The CDR3 length is 14 residues. The V segment lost 8 bases and the J segment 0 bases; nucleotides outside the gene matches: 6. The germline CDR1 and CDR2 sequences are MNHNS and SASEGT. The CDR3 DNA sequence: TGTGCCAGCTTGAAGGGACAGACTAACTATGGCTACACCTTC. Translation: CASLKGQTNYGYTF.